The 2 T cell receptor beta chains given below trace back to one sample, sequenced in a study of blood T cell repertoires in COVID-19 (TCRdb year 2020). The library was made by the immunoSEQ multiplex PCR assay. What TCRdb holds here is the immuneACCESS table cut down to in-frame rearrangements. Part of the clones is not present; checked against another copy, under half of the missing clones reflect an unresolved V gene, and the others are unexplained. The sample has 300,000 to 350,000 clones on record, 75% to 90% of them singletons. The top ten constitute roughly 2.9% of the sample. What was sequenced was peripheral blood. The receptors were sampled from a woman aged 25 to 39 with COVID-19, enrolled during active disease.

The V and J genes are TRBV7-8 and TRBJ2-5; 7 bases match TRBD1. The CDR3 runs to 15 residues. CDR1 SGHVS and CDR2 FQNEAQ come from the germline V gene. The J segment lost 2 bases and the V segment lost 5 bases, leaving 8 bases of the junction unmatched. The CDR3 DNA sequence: TGTGCCAGCAGCACTACCGGGACAGTACAAGAGACCCAGTACTTC. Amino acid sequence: CASSTTGTVQETQYF.

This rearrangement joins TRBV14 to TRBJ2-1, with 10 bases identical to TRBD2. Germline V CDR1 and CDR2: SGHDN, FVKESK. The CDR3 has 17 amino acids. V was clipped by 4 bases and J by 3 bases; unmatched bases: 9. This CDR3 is CASSLLGLATYYNEQFF. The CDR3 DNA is TGTGCCAGCAGCCTACTGGGACTAGCGACCTACTACAATGAGCAGTTCTTC.